Listed below are T cell receptor beta chains from one sample, sequenced in a study of a mutant IDH1 vaccine in newly diagnosed glioma. No cognate antigen is known for these TCRs. Libraries were prepared by immunoSEQ multiplex PCR; TCRdb keeps only in-frame clonotypes and omits some of them. The sample lists roughly 50,000 clones; around 80% were seen once. The sequencing used PBMCs, collected from a glioma patient whose treatment included an IDH1 peptide vaccine. These receptors came from a woman aged 35 to 49 with glioma. Some clones in this sample may be carry-over from other donors' samples. The CDR3 runs from the conserved cysteine through the conserved F or W. The order of the fields is V gene, CDR3 protein.

TRBV15 CATSRDWGRETQYF
TRBV5-4 CASNLIPTTEAFF
TRBV5-4 CASSFAYRSVGSPLHF
TRBV7-2 CASSRSRGSTEAFF
TRBV7-9 CASSRQGEGEKLFF
TRBV20-1 CSASLGYGYTF
TRBV11-3 CASSKGERGSPLHF
TRBV27 CASRDLQLGTNEKLFF
TRBV13 CASRPGLGYGYTF
TRBV5-4 CASSLGKRPLYGYTF
TRBV27 CASRGTSGGAGETQYF
TRBV10-3 CAISESRVTKEQYF
TRBV6-5 CASSGGPHDYGYTF
TRBV9 CASSPQWGGTEAFF
TRBV30 CAWALSRDRGSGANVLTF
TRBV6-6 CASSDGRANTEAFF
TRBV7-8 CASSLVGTGNSPLHF
TRBV2 CASSAEQGRDSPLHF
TRBV27 CASRLHYSNQPQHF
TRBV7-9 CASSLRRGGLTDTQYF
TRBV29-1 CSVGSRGPYNEQFF
TRBV14 CASSQEQVGELFF
TRBV25-1 CASSGTSGGLLRQFF
TRBV5-1 CASSPRGWETQYF
TRBV6-5 CASSSPTDTQYF
TRBV2 CASSWDRERTEAFF
TRBV2 CASSEGQFLRSGANVLTF
TRBV7-9 CASSFIRGNTEAFF
TRBV18 CASSPNRDEQFF